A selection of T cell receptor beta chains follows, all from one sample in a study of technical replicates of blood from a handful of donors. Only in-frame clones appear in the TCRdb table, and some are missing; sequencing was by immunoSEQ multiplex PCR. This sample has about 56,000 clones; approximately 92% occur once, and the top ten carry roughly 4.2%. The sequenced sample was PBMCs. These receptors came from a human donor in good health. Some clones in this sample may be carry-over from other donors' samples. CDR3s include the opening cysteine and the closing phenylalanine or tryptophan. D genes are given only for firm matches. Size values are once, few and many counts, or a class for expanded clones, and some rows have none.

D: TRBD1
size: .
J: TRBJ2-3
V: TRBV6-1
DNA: TGTGCCAGCACCAGACTTACAGGGGGCACAGATACGCAGTATTTT
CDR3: CASTRLTGGTDTQYF

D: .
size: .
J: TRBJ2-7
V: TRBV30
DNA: TGTGCCTGGAGTTACACAGGGTTAAAGGACGAGCAGTACTTC
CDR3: CAWSYTGLKDEQYF

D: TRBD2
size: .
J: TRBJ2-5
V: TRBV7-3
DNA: TGTGCCAGCAGCTCAGCGGGGGGCCAAGAGACCCAGTACTTC
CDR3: CASSSAGGQETQYF

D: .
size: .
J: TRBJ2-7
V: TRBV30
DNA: TGTGCCTGGAGCCCAGGGGACGAGCAGTACTTC
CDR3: CAWSPGDEQYF

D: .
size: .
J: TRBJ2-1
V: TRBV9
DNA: TGTGCCAGCAGCCCACGGTCGGGGAGCAATGAGCAGTTCTTC
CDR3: CASSPRSGSNEQFF

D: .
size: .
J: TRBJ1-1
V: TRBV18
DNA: TGTGCCAGCTCACCATTGACTGGGAGGGAAGCTTTCTTT
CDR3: CASSPLTGREAFF

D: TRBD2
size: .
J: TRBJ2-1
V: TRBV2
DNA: TGTGCCAGCAGTCGCCCCCCGGGGGGCGGGGGGGCCCCCGAGCAGTTCTTC
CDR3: CASSRPPGGGGAPEQFF

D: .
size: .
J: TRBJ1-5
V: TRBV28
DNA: TGTGCCAGCAGTTTATACGGGAATAGCAATCAGCCCCAGCATTTT
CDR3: CASSLYGNSNQPQHF

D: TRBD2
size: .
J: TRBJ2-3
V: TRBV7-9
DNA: TGTGCCAGCAGCTTTGCGGGAGGCACAGATACGCAGTATTTT
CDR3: CASSFAGGTDTQYF

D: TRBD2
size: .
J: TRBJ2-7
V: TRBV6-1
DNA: TGTGCCAGCAGCCTAGCGGCCTACGAGCAGTACTTC
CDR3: CASSLAAYEQYF

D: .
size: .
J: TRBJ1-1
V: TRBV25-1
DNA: TGTGCCAGCAGTGAACTGTGGAACACTGAAGCTTTCTTT
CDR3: CASSELWNTEAFF

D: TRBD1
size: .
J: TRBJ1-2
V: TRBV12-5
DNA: TGTGCTAGTGCCCAGGACAGGAACTATGGCTACACCTTC
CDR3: CASAQDRNYGYTF

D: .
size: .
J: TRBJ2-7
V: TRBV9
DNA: TGTGCCAGCAGCGTAGGAGGGTCCCTACCCTACGAGCAGTACTTC
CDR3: CASSVGGSLPYEQYF

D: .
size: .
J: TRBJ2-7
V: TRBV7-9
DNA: TGTGCCAGCAGCAAAGCCTCGGGCACGGGGGTTGATGGATCCTACGAGCAGTACTTC
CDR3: CASSKASGTGVDGSYEQYF

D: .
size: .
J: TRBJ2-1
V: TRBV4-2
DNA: TGTGCCAGCAGCCAAGTAGCGCCTAATGAGCAGTTCTTC
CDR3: CASSQVAPNEQFF

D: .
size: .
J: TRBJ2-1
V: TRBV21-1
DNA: TGTGCCAGCAGTAAAAGGACAGGGCCCGAGCAGTTCTTC
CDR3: CASSKRTGPEQFF

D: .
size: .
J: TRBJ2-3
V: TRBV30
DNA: TGTGCCTGGAGTGTGCAGGGAACAGATACGCAGTATTTT
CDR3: CAWSVQGTDTQYF

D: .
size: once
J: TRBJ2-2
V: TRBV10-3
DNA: TGTGCCACCAGAAAAGAGGATTCGAACACCGGGGAGCTGTTTTTT
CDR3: CATRKEDSNTGELFF

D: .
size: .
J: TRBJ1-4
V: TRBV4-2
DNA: TGTGCCAGCAGCCAAGAAGGCGTCCTCCCGGGGGAAAAACTGTTTTTT
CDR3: CASSQEGVLPGEKLFF

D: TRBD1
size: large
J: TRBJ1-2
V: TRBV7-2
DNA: TGTGCCAGCAGCTACCCGGGACAGGGGTACTATGGCTACACCTTC
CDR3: CASSYPGQGYYGYTF

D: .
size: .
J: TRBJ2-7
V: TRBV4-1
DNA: TGCGCCAGCAGCCAAGATCTGACAGTGTACGAGCAGTACTTC
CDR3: CASSQDLTVYEQYF

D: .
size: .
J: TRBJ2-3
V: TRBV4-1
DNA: TGCGCCAGCAGCCAAGGTGCACAGGTTGGGAATACGCAGTATTTT
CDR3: CASSQGAQVGNTQYF

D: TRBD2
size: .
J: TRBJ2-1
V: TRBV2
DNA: TGTGCCAGCAGTGAGATAGCGGGGGGGCGAGGTGAGCAGTTCTTC
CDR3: CASSEIAGGRGEQFF

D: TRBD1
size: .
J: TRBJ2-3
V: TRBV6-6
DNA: TGTGCCAGCAGTTTTCGACAGGGGCCTAACACAGATACGCAGTATTTT
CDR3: CASSFRQGPNTDTQYF

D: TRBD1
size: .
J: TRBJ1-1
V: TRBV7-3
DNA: TGTGCCAGCAGCTTAACAGGGGGCAGGGGGTTTCTGAACACTGAAGCTTTCTTT
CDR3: CASSLTGGRGFLNTEAFF

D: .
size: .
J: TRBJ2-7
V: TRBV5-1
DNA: TGCGCCAGCAGCGCGGACTTCACCTACGAGCAGTACTTC
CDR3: CASSADFTYEQYF

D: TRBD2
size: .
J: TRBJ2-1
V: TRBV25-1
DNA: TGTGCCAGCAGTGAATATAGCGCTAGCGGGAGTCCCTACAATGAGCAGTTCTTC
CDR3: CASSEYSASGSPYNEQFF

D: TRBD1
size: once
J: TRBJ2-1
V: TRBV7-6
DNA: TGTGCCAGCAGCTTATGGGACAGGGGTGGAGATGAGCAGTTCTTC
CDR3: CASSLWDRGGDEQFF

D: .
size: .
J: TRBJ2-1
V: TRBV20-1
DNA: TGCAGTGCGGACAGAGGCAATGAGCAGTTCTTC
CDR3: CSADRGNEQFF

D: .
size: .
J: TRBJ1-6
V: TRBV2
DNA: TGTGCCAGCAGTGAGGTGCCGGGTACCTATAATTCACCCCTCCACTTT
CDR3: CASSEVPGTYNSPLHF

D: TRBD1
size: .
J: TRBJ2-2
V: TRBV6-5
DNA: TGTGCCATTCGACGAGGGGGCGTCACCGGGGAGCTGTTTTTT
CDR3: CAIRRGGVTGELFF

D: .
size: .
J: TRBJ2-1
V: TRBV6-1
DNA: TGTGCCAGCAGTGAAGACCCAGGGGCCTACAATGAGCAGTTCTTC
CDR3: CASSEDPGAYNEQFF

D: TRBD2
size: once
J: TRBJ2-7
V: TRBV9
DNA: TGTGCCAGCAGCACGACTAGCGGGAGTTCGTACGAGCAGTACTTC
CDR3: CASSTTSGSSYEQYF

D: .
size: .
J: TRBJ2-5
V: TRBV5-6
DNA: TGTGCCAGCAGCTTCATCGGGGAGACCCAGTACTTC
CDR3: CASSFIGETQYF

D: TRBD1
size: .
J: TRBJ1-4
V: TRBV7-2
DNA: TGTGCCAGCAGCTTACAGGGGGCGGGAACTAATGAAAAACTGTTTTTT
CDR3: CASSLQGAGTNEKLFF

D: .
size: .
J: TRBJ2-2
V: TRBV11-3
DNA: TGTGCCAGCAGCTTCGACAGGTCCACCGGGGAGCTGTTTTTT
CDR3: CASSFDRSTGELFF

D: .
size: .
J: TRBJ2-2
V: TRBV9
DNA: TGTGCCAGCAGCGCGGACACCGGGGAGCTGTTTTTT
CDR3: CASSADTGELFF

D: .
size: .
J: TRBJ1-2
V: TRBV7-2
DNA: TGTGCCAGCAGCTTAGGCCCCGGGGGGGGAAGCTATGGCTACACCTTC
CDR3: CASSLGPGGGSYGYTF

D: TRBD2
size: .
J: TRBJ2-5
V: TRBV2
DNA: TGTGCCAGCAAGGGTAGCGGGGCCTGGGAGACCCAGTACTTC
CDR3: CASKGSGAWETQYF

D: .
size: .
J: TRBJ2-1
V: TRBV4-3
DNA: TGCGCCAGCAGCGAGAATCACAATGAGCAGTTCTTC
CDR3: CASSENHNEQFF

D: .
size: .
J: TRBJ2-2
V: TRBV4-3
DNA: TGCGCCAGCAGCCAAGAACCCAGGGGCGACGACACCGGGGAGCTGTTTTTT
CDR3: CASSQEPRGDDTGELFF

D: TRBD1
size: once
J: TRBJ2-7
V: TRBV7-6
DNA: TGTGCCAGCAGCGGTGGACAGGCCGTCGAGCAGTACTTC
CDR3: CASSGGQAVEQYF

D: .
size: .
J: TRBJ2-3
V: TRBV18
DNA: TGTGCCAGCTCACCTCCGGGGGTGGGCACAGATACGCAGTATTTT
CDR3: CASSPPGVGTDTQYF

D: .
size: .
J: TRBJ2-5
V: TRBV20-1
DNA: TGCAGTGCTAGTCTAGCGGAGACCCAGTACTTC
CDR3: CSASLAETQYF

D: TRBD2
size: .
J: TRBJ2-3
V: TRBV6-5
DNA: TGTGCCAGCGAACGATCCGGGGGGGCCGGAGATACGCAGTATTTT
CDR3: CASERSGGAGDTQYF

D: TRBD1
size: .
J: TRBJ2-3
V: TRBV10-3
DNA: TGTGCCATCAGTACAACCTTGGACAGGGATCCAGATACGCAGTATTTT
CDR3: CAISTTLDRDPDTQYF

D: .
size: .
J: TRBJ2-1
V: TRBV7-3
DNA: TGTGCCAGCAGCTTAGTTAGCGGCGGCCAAGGGGATAAGCAGTTCTTC
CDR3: CASSLVSGGQGDKQFF

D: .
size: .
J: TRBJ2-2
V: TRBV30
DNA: TGTGCCTGGACCCTGGGGCGAGTAGACACCGGGGAGCTGTTTTTT
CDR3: CAWTLGRVDTGELFF

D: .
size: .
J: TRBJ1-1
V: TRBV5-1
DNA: TGCGCCAGCAGCCCCAACCCCGACAGGAACACTGAAGCTTTCTTT
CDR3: CASSPNPDRNTEAFF

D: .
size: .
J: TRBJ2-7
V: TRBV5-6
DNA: TGTGCCAGCAGCATACGACAGAGGACCTACGAGCAGTACTTC
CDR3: CASSIRQRTYEQYF

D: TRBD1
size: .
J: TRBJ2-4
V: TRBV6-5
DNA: TGTGCCAGCAGTCGGGACAGAGCCAAAAACATTCAGTACTTC
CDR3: CASSRDRAKNIQYF

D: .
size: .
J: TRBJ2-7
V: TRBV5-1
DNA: TGCGCCAGCAGCTTGGATGGACAGAGGCCTTACGAGCAGTACTTC
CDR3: CASSLDGQRPYEQYF

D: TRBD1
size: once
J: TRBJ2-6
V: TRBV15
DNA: TGTGCCACCAGCAGATCCCGGGGGACAGGGGAGATTGTAGGGGCCAACGTCCTGACTTTC
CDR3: CATSRSRGTGEIVGANVLTF

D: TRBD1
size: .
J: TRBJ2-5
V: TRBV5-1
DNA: TGCGCCAGCAGCAGGGGGCTAGACGAGACCCAGTACTTC
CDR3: CASSRGLDETQYF

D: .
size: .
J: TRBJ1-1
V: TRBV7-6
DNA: TGTGCCAGCAGCTTACGAGGCGAGGCGAACACTGAAGCTTTCTTT
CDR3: CASSLRGEANTEAFF

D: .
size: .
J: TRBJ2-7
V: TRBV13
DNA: TGTGCCAGCAGCTTGACGGGTCCCTACGAGCAGTACTTC
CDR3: CASSLTGPYEQYF

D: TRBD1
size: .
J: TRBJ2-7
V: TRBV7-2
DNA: TGTGCCAGCAGCCCAGACAGGGAACGGACCTACGAGCAGTACTTC
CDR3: CASSPDRERTYEQYF

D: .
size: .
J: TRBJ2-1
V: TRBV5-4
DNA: TGTGCCAGCAGCTTGGTTCGTCAGGCAGGGTTGTTAAATGAGCAGTTCTTC
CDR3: CASSLVRQAGLLNEQFF

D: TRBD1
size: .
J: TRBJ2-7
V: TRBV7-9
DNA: TGTGCCAGCAGCTTAGCCGACAGGGAAGAGTCAGACGAGCAGTACTTC
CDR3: CASSLADREESDEQYF

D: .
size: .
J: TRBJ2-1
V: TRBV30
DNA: TGTGCCTGGACTAACTCCTACAATGAGCAGTTCTTC
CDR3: CAWTNSYNEQFF